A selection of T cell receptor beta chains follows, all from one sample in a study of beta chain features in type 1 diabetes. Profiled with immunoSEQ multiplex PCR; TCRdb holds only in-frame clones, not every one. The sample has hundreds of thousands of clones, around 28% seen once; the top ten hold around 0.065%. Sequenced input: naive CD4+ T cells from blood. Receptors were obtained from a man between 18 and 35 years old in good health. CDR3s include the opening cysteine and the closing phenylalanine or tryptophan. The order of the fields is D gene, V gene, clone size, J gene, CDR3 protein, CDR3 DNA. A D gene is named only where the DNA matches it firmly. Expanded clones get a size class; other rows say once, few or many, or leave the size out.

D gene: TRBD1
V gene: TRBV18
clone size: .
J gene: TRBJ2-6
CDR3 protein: CASSPTGGAGANVLTF
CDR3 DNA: TGTGCCAGCTCACCTACAGGGGGCGCTGGGGCCAACGTCCTGACTTTC

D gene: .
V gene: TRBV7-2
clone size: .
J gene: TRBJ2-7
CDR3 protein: CASSRDPQSSYEQYF
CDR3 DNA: TGTGCCAGCAGCCGGGACCCACAGAGCTCCTACGAGCAGTACTTC

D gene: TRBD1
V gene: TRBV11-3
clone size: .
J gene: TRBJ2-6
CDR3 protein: CASSPATGKPGANVLTF
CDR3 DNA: TGTGCCAGCAGCCCGGCGACAGGGAAGCCTGGGGCCAACGTCCTGACTTTC

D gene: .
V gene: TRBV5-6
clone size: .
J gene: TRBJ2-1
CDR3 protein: CASSFGPLEFGEQFF
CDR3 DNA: TGTGCCAGCAGCTTTGGGCCCTTGGAATTTGGTGAGCAGTTCTTC

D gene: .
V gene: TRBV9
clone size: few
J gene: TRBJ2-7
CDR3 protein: CASSGGGYEQYF
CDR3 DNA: TGTGCCAGCAGCGGGGGCGGGTACGAGCAGTACTTC

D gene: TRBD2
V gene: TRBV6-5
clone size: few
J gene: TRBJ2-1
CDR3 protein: CASSYKFGRRNEQFF
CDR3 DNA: TGTGCCAGCAGTTACAAGTTCGGGAGGAGAAATGAGCAGTTCTTC

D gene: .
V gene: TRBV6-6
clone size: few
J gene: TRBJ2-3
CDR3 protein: CASKGGHPLGTDTQYF
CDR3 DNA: TGTGCCAGTAAAGGGGGACACCCCTTAGGGACAGATACGCAGTATTTT

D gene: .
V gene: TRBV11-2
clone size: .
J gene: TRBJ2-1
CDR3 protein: CASSPSVLYEQFF
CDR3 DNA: TGTGCCAGCAGCCCTAGCGTGTTGTATGAGCAGTTCTTC

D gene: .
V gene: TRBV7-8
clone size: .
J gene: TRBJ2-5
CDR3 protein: CASSKDTYQETQYF
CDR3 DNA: TGTGCCAGCAGCAAGGACACGTACCAAGAGACCCAGTACTTC

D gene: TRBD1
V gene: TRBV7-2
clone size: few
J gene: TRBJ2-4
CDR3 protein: CASSFQQGESDIQYF
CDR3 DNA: TGTGCCAGCAGCTTTCAGCAGGGGGAGTCGGACATTCAGTACTTC